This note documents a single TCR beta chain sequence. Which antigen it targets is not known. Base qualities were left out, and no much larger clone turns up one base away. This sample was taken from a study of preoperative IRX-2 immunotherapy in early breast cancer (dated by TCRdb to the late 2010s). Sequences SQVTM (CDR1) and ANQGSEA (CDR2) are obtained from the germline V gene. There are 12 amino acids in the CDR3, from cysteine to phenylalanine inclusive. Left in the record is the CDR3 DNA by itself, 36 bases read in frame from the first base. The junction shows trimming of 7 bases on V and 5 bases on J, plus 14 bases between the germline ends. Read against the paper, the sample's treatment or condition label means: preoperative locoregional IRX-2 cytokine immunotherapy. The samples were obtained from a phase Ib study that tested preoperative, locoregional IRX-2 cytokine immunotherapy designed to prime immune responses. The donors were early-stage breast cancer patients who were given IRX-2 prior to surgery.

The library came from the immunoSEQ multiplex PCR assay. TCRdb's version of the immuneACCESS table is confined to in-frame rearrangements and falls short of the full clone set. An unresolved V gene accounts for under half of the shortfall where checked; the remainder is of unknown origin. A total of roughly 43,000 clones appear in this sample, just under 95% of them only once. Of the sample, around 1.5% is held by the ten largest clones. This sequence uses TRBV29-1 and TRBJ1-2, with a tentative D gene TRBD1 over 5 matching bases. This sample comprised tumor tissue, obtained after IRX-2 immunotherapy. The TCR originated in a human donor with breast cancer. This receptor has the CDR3 CSAQGDGYGYTF. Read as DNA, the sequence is TGCAGCGCCCAGGGTGACGGATATGGCTACACCTTC. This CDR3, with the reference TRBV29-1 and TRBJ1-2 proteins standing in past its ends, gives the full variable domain SAVISQKPSRDICQRGTSLTIQCQVDSQVTMMFWYRQQPGQSLTLIATANQGSEATYESGFVIDKFPISRPNLTFSTLTVSNMSPEDSSIYLCSAQGDGYGYTFGSGTRLTVV.